These 3 T cell receptor delta chains share one sample of origin, sequenced in a study of Vδ1+ human thymocytes. Study-wide points: In the thymus, TRG and TRD repertoires looked highly polyclonal with Gaussian CDR3 lengths.

The template was reverse-transcribed extracted RNA. The CDR3 regions were amplified by multiplex PCR from V-gene primers to a constant-region primer. TCRdb re-called clones from the multiplex PCR reads using CATT. The sample has some 23,000 delta-chain clones; 25% to 30% are singletons. Their specific antigens are unknown. The sample comprised Vdelta1+ gamma-delta thymocytes from the thymus. Subset noted: FACS-sorted CD3+ TCRalphabeta- TCRVdelta1+ TCRVdelta2- thymocytes. These receptors originate from a boy in the first two years of life who had congenital heart surgery.

This clone was recorded a few times. The chain carries TRDV1 and TRDJ1; a possible D gene is TRDD3 (5 bases). The CDR3 is 22 amino acids. Germline lookup yields CDR1 TSWWSYY and CDR2 QGS. V lost 0 bases to trimming and J lost 1 base, with 30 bases between them. CDR3 in amino acids: CALGELVPLGNFYNEGTDKLIF. Written as DNA, the CDR3 is TGTGCTCTTGGGGAACTTGTTCCCCTGGGTAACTTCTACAACGAAGGCACCGATAAACTCATCTTT.

This clone showed up just a few times. The J gene is TRDJ1, the V gene TRDV1; D is perhaps TRDD3 (6 bases). CDR3 length: 25 amino acids. Between the trimmed V and J ends, which lost 3 bases and 0 bases, there was a span of 41 bases. The germline V gene has CDR1 TSWWSYY and CDR2 QGS. CDR3 sequence (DNA): TGTGCTCTTGGGGAGCGGGGGCTGCGGAGTCCTATTCCGGGTGCTGGGGACTTCTACACCGATAAACTCATCTTT. It translates to CALGERGLRSPIPGAGDFYTDKLIF.

Points on this clone: This could be a read error, since a much larger clone is one nucleotide away. The same CDR3 arises from other DNA sequences in this sample as well. The rearrangement joins TRDV1 to TRDJ1; 11 nucleotides line up with TRDD3. Germline V gene sequence: CDR1 TSWWSYY, CDR2 QGS. This CDR3 has 19 residues. J was trimmed by 2 bases and V by 3 bases; bases with no gene match: 14. The CDR3 loop is CALGELRILGDKATDKLIF. As DNA, the CDR3 is TGTGCTCTTGGGGAGCTACGGATACTGGGGGATAAAGCTACCGATAAACTCATCTTT.